A selection of T cell receptor beta chains follows, all from one sample in a study of CD8 T cells in Susac syndrome. TCRdb ran MiXCR on the immunoSEQ multiplex PCR reads and lists one entry per CDR3 protein. The sample shows about 400,000 distinct CDR3 sequences, approximately 85% of them seen only once. Input material: CD8+ T cells from PBMCs. The source of these receptors is a human donor with multiple sclerosis. CDR3s include the opening cysteine and the closing phenylalanine or tryptophan. Fields, in order: D gene, J gene, clone size, V gene, CDR3 protein, CDR3 DNA. The D gene is left open where the match is weak. Only some rows state a clone size, as once, few, many or a class for expanded clones.

- | TRBJ2-7 | few | TRBV30 | CAWSVGILREQYF | TGTGCCTGGAGTGTCGGTATCTTAAGAGAGCAGTACTTC
TRBD1 | TRBJ2-5 | - | TRBV5-5 | CASSYLTGYETQYF | TGTGCCAGCAGCTACCTGACAGGGTATGAGACCCAGTACTTC
TRBD2 | TRBJ2-5 | - | TRBV12-3/TRBV12-4 | CASSHGLAGVQETQYF | TGTGCCAGCAGTCACGGACTAGCGGGAGTACAAGAGACCCAGTACTTC
TRBD2 | TRBJ2-7 | - | TRBV7-6 | CASSFLPSGETYEQYF | TGTGCCAGCAGCTTTCTTCCTAGCGGGGAAACCTACGAGCAGTACTTC
- | TRBJ2-1 | - | TRBV20-1 | CSARAQGGSYNEQFF | TGCAGTGCCAGGGCCCAGGGGGGGTCCTACAATGAGCAGTTCTTC
TRBD2 | TRBJ2-1 | - | TRBV2 | CASSDLAGMYNEQFF | TGTGCCAGCAGTGACCTAGCGGGAATGTACAATGAGCAGTTCTTC
TRBD2 | TRBJ2-1 | - | TRBV4-1 | CASSQDGEGIAGGSGIDEQFF | TGCGCCAGCAGCCAAGATGGGGAGGGGATAGCGGGAGGCTCGGGTATCGATGAGCAGTTCTTC
- | TRBJ1-6 | - | TRBV3-1 | CASRQEGDGSPLHF | TGTGCCAGCAGGCAGGAGGGGGATGGTTCACCCCTCCACTTT
TRBD1 | TRBJ2-7 | - | TRBV5-6 | CASSLAWGQGGEQYF | TGTGCCAGCAGCTTGGCGTGGGGACAGGGGGGCGAGCAGTACTTC
TRBD2 | TRBJ2-5 | - | TRBV5-1 | CASGSGFNDGEETQYF | TGCGCCAGCGGTAGCGGGTTCAACGACGGGGAAGAGACCCAGTACTTC
TRBD1 | TRBJ2-1 | - | TRBV29-1 | CSVVEWAGQGINEQFF | TGCAGCGTTGTTGAATGGGCGGGACAGGGGATCAATGAGCAGTTCTTC
- | TRBJ2-7 | - | TRBV27 | CASGQRGWQEQYF | TGTGCCAGTGGACAGAGAGGGTGGCAGGAGCAGTACTTC
- | TRBJ2-1 | - | TRBV3-1 | CASSQVSNEQFF | TGTGCCAGCAGCCAAGTCTCCAATGAGCAGTTCTTC
- | TRBJ2-1 | - | TRBV9 | CASSGDERIFYNEQFF | TGTGCCAGCAGCGGGGACGAGCGGATCTTCTACAATGAGCAGTTCTTC
TRBD1 | TRBJ1-1 | - | TRBV4-1 | CASRSRGRTEAFF | TGCGCCAGCAGGTCCAGGGGGCGAACTGAAGCTTTCTTT
- | TRBJ1-5 | - | TRBV27 | CASSPAEGGNQPQHF | TGTGCCAGCAGCCCCGCCGAGGGGGGCAATCAGCCCCAGCATTTT
- | TRBJ1-1 | - | TRBV6-1 | CASRPTPTPGVGAFF | TGTGCCAGCAGACCTACCCCGACCCCAGGTGTGGGAGCTTTCTTT
- | TRBJ2-7 | once | TRBV19 | CASSSYLSYEQYF | TGTGCCAGTAGTTCTTATCTCTCCTACGAGCAGTACTTC
- | TRBJ2-2 | - | TRBV4-1 | CASSQGGGPNTGELFF | TGCGCCAGCAGCCAGGGGGGAGGTCCGAACACCGGGGAGCTGTTTTTT
- | TRBJ2-7 | - | TRBV30 | CAWSWDTSYEQYF | TGTGCCTGGAGTTGGGACACTTCCTACGAGCAGTACTTC